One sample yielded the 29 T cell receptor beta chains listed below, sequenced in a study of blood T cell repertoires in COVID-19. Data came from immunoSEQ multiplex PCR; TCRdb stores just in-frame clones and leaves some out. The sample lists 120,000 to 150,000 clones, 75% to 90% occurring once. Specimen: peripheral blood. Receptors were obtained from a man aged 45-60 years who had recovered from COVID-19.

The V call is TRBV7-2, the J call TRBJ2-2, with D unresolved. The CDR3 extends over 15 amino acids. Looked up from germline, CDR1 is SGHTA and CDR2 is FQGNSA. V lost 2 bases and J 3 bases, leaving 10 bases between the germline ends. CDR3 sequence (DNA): TGTGCCAGCAGCTTATCTGCAGGATACACCGGGGAGCTGTTTTTT. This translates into CASSLSAGYTGELFF.

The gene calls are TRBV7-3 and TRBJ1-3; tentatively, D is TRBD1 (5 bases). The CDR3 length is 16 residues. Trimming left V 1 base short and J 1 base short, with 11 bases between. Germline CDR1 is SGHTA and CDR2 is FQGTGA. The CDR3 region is CASSLMGRSSGNTIYF. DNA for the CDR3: TGTGCCAGCAGCTTAATGGGGCGCAGTTCTGGAAACACCATATATTTT.

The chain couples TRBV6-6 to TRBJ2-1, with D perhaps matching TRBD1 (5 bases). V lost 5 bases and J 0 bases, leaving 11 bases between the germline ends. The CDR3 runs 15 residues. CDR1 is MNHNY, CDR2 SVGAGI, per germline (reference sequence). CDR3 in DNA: TGTGCCAGCAGTCGACAGACAAGCTCCTACAATGAGCAGTTCTTC. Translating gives CASSRQTSSYNEQFF.

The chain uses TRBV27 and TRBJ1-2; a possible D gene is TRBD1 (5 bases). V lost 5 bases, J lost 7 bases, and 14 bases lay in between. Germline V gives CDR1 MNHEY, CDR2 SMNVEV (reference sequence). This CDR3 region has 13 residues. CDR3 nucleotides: TGTGCCAGCAGTCCCCTTCGGACATCTGGCTACACCTTC. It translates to CASSPLRTSGYTF.

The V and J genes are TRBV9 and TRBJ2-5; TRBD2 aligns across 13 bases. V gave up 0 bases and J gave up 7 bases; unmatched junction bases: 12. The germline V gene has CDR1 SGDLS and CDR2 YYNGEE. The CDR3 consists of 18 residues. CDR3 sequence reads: CASSVGPAGTSGEGTQYF. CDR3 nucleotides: TGTGCCAGCAGCGTAGGCCCCGCTGGGACTAGCGGGGAAGGGACCCAGTACTTC.

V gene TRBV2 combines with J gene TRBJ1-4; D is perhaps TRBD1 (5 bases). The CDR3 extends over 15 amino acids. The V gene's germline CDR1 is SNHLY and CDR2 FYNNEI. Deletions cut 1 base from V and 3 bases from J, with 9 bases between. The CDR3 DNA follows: TGTGCCAGCAGTGAAGGACAGAGCTCTAATGAAAAACTGTTTTTT. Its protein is CASSEGQSSNEKLFF.

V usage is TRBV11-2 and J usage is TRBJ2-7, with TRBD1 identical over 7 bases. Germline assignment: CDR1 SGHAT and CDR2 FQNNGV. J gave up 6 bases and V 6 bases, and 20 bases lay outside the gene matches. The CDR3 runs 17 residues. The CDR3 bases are TGTGCCAGCAGATCTCCCGGGCAGGGGAAGGGGGCCTCCGAGCAGTACTTC. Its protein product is CASRSPGQGKGASEQYF.

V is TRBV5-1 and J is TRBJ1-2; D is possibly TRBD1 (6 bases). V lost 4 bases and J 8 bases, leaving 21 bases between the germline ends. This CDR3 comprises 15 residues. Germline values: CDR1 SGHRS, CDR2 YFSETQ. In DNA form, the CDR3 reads TGCGCCAGCAGCGTCCTGCCTGGGGGCGCGGAAGGCTACACCTTC. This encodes CASSVLPGGAEGYTF.

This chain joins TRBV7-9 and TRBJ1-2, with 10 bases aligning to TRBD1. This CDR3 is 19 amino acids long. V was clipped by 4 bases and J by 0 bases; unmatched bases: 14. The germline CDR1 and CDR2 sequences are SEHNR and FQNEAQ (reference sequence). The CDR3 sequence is CASSSPRTGQGPANYGYTF. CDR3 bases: TGTGCCAGCAGCTCCCCCCGAACGGGACAGGGGCCGGCTAACTATGGCTACACCTTC.

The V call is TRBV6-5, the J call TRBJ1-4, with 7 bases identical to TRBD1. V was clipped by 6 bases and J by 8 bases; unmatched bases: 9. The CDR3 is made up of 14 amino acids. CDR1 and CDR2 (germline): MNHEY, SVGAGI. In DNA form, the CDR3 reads TGTGCCAGCAGCTTTACAGGGGTGGGAGAAAAACTGTTTTTT. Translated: CASSFTGVGEKLFF.

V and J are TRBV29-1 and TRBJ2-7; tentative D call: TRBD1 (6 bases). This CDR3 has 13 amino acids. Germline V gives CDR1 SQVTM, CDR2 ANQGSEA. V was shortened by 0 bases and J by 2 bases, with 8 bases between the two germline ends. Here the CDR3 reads CSVEEQGTYEQYF. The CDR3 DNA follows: TGCAGCGTTGAAGAACAGGGAACCTACGAGCAGTACTTC.

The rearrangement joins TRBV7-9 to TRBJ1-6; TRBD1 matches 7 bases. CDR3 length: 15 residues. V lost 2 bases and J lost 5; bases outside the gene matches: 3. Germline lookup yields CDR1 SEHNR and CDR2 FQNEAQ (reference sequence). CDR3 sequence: CASSLTGANNSPLHF. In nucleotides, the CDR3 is TGTGCCAGCAGCTTAACAGGGGCCAATAATTCACCCCTCCACTTT.

CDR3 region: CSVSKGVGNTEAFF. For the CDR3, the DNA is TGCAGCGTTTCGAAGGGGGTTGGGAACACTGAAGCTTTCTTT. The chain couples TRBV29-1 to TRBJ1-1; TRBD1 might be the D (6 bases). Trimming took 5 bases from V and 1 from J, leaving 14 bases between them. This CDR3 has 14 amino acids. From germline, CDR1 is SQVTM and CDR2 ANQGSEA. Filled out from reference TRBV29-1 and TRBJ1-1, the complete variable domain reads SAVISQKPSRDICQRGTSLTIQCQVDSQVTMMFWYRQQPGQSLTLIATANQGSEATYESGFVIDKFPISRPNLTFSTLTVSNMSPEDSSIYLCSVSKGVGNTEAFFGQGTRLTVV.

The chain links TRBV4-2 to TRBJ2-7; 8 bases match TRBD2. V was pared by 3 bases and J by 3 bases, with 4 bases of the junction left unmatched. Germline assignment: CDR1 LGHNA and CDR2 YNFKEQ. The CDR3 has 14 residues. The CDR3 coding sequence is TGTGCCAGCAGCCAGGGCGGGGGGAACTACGAGCAGTACTTC. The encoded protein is CASSQGGGNYEQYF.

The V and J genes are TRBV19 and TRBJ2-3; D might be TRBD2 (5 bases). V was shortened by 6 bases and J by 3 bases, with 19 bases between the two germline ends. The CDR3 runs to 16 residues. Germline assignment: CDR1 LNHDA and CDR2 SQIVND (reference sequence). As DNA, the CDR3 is TGTGCCAGTAGGAGGGCTCTAACCCCCCTAACAGATACGCAGTATTTT. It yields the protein CASRRALTPLTDTQYF.

CDR3 nucleotides: TGTGCCAGCAGTTACTCTGACAGGGGCTCAAATGGCTACACCTTC. Translated, it gives CASSYSDRGSNGYTF. The rearrangement links TRBV6-5 to TRBJ1-2; 8 bases map to TRBD1. This CDR3 is built from 15 residues. V was pared by 0 bases and J by 6 bases, with 6 bases of the junction left unmatched. Germline V gives CDR1 MNHEY, CDR2 SVGAGI.

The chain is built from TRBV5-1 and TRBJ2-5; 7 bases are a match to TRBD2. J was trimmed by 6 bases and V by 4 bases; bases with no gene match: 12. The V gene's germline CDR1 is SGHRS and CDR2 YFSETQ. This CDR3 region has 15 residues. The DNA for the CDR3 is TGCGCCAGCAGCCCTGGAGGTGGACTAGACCAGACCCAGTACTTC. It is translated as CASSPGGGLDQTQYF.

CDR3 bases: TGTGCCACCAGCAGAGATCCACGGGGAAACACCATATATTTT. Protein product: CATSRDPRGNTIYF. The chain is built from TRBV15 and TRBJ1-3, with no clear D. The V and J ends lost 0 bases and 4 bases respectively, with 7 bases between them. Germline-derived CDR1 and CDR2 are LNHNV and YYDKDF (reference sequence). The CDR3 spans 14 residues.

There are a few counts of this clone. The CDR3 sequence: CASRPPGSSNQPQHF. The CDR3 DNA reads as TGTGCCAGCAGGCCCCCCGGGTCTAGCAATCAGCCCCAGCATTTT. This chain uses TRBV6-5 with TRBJ1-5, with D unresolved. The CDR3 spans 15 residues. V was shortened by 6 bases and J by 0 bases, with 12 bases between the two germline ends. Germline CDR1 MNHEY, CDR2 SVGAGI.

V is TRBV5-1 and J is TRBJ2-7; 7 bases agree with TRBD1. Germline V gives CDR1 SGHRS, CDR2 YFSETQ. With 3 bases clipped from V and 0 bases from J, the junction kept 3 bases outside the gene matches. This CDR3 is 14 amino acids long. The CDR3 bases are TGCGCCAGCAGCTGGGGACAGAACTCCTACGAGCAGTACTTC. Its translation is CASSWGQNSYEQYF.

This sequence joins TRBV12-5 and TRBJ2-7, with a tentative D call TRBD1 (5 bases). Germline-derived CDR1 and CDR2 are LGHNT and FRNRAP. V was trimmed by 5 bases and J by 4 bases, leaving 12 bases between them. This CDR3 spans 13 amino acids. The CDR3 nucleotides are TGTGCTAGTGGTGACCCAGGGAAATACGAGCAGTACTTC. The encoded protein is CASGDPGKYEQYF. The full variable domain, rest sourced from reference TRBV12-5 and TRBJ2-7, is DARVTQTPRHKVTEMGQEVTMRCQPILGHNTVFWYRQTMMQGLELLAYFRNRAPLDDSGMPKDRFSAEMPDATLATLKIQPSEPRDSAVYFCASGDPGKYEQYFGPGTRLTVT.

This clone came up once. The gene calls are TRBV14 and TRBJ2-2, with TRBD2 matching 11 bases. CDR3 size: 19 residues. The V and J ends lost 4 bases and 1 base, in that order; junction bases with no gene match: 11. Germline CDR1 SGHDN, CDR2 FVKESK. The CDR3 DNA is TGTGCCAGCAGCCCCCAATCGTGGCTAGCGGGGGGGAACACCGGGGAGCTGTTTTTT. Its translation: CASSPQSWLAGGNTGELFF. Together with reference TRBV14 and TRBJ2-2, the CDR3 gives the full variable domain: EAGVTQFPSHSVIEKGQTVTLRCDPISGHDNLYWYRRVMGKEIKFLLHFVKESKQDESGMPNNRFLAERTGGTYSTLKVQPAELEDSGVYFCASSPQSWLAGGNTGELFFGEGSRLTVL.

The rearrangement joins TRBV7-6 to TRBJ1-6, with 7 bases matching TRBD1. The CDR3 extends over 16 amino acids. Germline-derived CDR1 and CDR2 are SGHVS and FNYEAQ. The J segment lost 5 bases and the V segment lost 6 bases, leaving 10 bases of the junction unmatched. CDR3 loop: CASRLIGTADNSPLHF. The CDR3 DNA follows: TGTGCCAGCAGACTTATCGGGACAGCCGATAATTCACCCCTCCACTTT.

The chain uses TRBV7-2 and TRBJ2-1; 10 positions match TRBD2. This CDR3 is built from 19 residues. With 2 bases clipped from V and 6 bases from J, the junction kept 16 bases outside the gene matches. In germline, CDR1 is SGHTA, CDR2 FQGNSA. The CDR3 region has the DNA TGTGCCAGCAGCTTAACTCCCAGGGTGGGACTAGCGTCGGGCAATGAGCAGTTCTTC. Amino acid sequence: CASSLTPRVGLASGNEQFF.

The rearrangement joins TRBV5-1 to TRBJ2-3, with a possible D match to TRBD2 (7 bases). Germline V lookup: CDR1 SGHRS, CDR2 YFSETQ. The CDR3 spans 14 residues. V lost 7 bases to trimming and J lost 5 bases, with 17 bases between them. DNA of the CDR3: TGCGCCAGCGCGAAGGGGGGGAATGGAGATACGCAGTATTTT. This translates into CASAKGGNGDTQYF.

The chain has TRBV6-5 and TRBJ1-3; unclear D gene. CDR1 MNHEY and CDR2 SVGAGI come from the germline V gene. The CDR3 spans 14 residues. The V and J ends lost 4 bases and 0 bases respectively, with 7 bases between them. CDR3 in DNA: TGTGCCAGCAGTTCGACACACTCTGGAAACACCATATATTTT. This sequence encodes CASSSTHSGNTIYF.

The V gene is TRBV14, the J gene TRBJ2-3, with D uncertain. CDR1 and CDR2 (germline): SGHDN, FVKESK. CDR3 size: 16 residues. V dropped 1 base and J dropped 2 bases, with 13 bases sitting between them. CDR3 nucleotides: TGTGCCAGCAGCCAAGCGGGTCAGCCGCACACAGATACGCAGTATTTT. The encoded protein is CASSQAGQPHTDTQYF.

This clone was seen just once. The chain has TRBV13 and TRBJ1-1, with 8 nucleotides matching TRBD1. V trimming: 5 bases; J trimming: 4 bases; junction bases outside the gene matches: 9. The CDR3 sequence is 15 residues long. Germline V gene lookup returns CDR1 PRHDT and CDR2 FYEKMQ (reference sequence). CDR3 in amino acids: CASSQMTGAGTEAFF. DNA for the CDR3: TGTGCCAGCAGCCAAATGACAGGGGCCGGCACTGAAGCTTTCTTT.

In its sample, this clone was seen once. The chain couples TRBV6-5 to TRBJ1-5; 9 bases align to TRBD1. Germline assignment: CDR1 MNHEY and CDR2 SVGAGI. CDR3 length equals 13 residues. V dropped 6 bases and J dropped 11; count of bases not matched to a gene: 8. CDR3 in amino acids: CASRGQGMFSQHF. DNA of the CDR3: TGTGCCAGCAGGGGACAGGGTATGTTTTCCCAGCATTTT.